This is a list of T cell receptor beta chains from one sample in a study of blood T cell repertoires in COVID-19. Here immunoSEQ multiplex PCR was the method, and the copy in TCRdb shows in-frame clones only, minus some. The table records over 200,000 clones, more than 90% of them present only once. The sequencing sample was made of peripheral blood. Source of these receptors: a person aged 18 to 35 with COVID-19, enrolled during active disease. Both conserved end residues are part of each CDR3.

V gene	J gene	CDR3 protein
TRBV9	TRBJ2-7	CASSVGGSPYEQYF
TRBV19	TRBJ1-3	CASSLSGQGAGNTIYF
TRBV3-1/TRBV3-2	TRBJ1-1	CASSQGRVTEAFF
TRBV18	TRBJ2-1	CASSQPGQGIGEQFF
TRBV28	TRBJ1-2	CASTPRGAIGYTF
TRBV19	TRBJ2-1	CASSVSVGESSYNEQFF
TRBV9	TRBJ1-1	CASSPPRGNQNTEAFF
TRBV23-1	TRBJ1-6	CASQGADNSPLHF
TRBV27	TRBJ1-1	CASSATGVTEAFF
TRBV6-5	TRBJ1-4	CASSYSTDSLGKLFF
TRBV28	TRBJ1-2	CASSFSQLYGYTF
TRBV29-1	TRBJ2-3	CSVETGQNADTQYF
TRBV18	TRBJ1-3	CASSPTGTGSGNTIYF
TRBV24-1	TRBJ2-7	CATSSSEYHEQYF
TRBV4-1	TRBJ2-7	CASSQKGQSYEQYF
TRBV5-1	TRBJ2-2	CASSPLPVAGTSGANTGELFF
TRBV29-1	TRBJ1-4	CSVDRGGEKLFF
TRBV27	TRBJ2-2	CASSLREGNGELFF
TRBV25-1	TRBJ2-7	CASSEDTSYEQYF
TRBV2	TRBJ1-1	CASSVGGGANTEAFF
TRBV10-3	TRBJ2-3	CAISEVVTDTQYF
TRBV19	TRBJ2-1	CASTSGRVGGNEQFF
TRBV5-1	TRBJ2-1	CASSSTGSNEQFF
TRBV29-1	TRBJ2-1	CSVPSGSNEQFF
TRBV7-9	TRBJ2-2	CASSSSTSYTGELFF
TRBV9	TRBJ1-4	CASSARTVTNEKLFF
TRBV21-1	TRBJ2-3	CASSNRGDTQYF
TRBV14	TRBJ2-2	CASSQYPGQGYTGELFF
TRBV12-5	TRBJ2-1	CASGLGLTGSYNEQFF
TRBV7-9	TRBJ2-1	CASSLPGSSYNEQFF
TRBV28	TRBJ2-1	CASSLQGAMNEQFF
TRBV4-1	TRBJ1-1	CASSQEDRITEAFF
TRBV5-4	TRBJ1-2	CASSSGTVYGYTF
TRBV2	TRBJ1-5	CASKQTGTVYQPQHF
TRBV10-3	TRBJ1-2	CAMAYRGGDLSGYTF
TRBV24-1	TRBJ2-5	CATSDLRDRVETQYF
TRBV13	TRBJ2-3	CASSPRLAVTGTQYF
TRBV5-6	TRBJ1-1	CASSSAGTEAFF
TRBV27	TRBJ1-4	CASRDWHEKLFF
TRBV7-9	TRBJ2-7	CASSSDRDHEQYF
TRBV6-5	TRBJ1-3	CASSHRPGNTIYF
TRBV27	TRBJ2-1	CASSLAGDLEQFF
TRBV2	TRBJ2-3	CASSPLTGGTDTQYF
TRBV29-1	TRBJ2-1	CSVAVGAEQFF
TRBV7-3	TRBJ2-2	CASSLNTGGELFF
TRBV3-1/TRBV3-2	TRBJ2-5	CASSQDQTSGDQETQYF
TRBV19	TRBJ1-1	CASSEAGFYTEAFF
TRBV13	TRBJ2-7	CASSLGDRGYEQYF
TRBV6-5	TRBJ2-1	CASSYPLAGSYNEQFF
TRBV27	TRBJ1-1	CASAPTGNTEAFF
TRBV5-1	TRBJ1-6	CASSLEAGNSPLHF
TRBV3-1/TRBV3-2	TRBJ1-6	CASSQVSPGRAYNSPLHF
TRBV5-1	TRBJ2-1	CASSLEGTDYNEQFF
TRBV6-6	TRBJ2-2	CASSADRGQAGELFF
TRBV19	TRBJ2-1	CASSVLASGYNEQFF